This T cell receptor beta chain was sequenced in a study of tumor-infiltrating lymphocytes in localized non-small cell lung cancer. CDR1 is LGHNA, CDR2 YNFKEQ, per germline. V lost 1 base to trimming and J lost 1 base, with 13 bases between them. The length of the CDR3 is 16 residues. Using immunoSEQ multiplex PCR, the repertoire was profiled, and TCRdb retains in-frame clones only, with some absent. The data show around 15,000 clones, with roughly 79% seen just once and 9.1% held by the top ten. This clone was seen only a few times. The origin of this receptor is a human donor with non-small cell lung cancer. V is TRBV4-2 and J is TRBJ1-1, with unresolved D. The sequenced material came from lung tumor tissue. The CDR3, as DNA: TGTGCCAGCAGCCAAGGCGCCGAAGCCTGGAACACTGAAGCTTTCTTT. Its translation: CASSQGAEAWNTEAFF.